A selection of T cell receptor beta chains follows, all from one sample in a study of cytomegalovirus exposure and HLA in healthy donors. TCRdb's table, derived via immunoSEQ multiplex PCR, lists solely in-frame clones and lacks some. The sample lists 250,000 to 400,000 clones; around 90% were seen once. Sequences were obtained from PBMCs. The receptor source for this set is a woman in her twenties or thirties in good health and CMV-seropositive. Each CDR3 is given with its conserved first and last residue.

>TRBV29-1|TRBJ1-1
CSVERPLNTEAFF
>TRBV29-1|TRBJ1-1
CSVGQGGSNTEAFF
>TRBV27|TRBJ2-7
CASTRGGGAEQYF
>TRBV5-1|TRBJ1-1
CASSLLGQALNTEAFF
>TRBV7-8|TRBJ2-7
CASSSPPRGWDEQYF
>TRBV14|TRBJ1-2
CASSQDTGFGGYTF
>TRBV18|TRBJ2-3
CASSLSSGTDTQYF
>TRBV2|TRBJ2-3
CASSPSSGESTDTQYF
>TRBV2|TRBJ1-2
CASNTQTTDNYGYTF
>TRBV5-1|TRBJ2-1
CASSSIGALLEYNEQFF
>TRBV5-1|TRBJ2-1
CASSPEIGIPASYNEQFF
>TRBV4-3|TRBJ1-2
CASSQDGGPREVFYGYTF
>TRBV28|TRBJ1-6
CASSSAEVNSPLHF
>TRBV7-2|TRBJ2-7
CASSSSPYEQYF
>TRBV15|TRBJ2-1
CATSRDRGFNEQFF
>TRBV29-1|TRBJ2-7
CSVGPGQGHEQYF
>TRBV5-1|TRBJ2-2
CASSLTGPFTGELFF
>TRBV19|TRBJ2-3
CASIGGNADTQYF
>TRBV19|TRBJ2-7
CASSSGWRPIYEQYF
>TRBV6-4|TRBJ2-3
CASSVSRTDTQYF
>TRBV19|TRBJ2-1
CASSIALDRGEGEQFF
>TRBV6-6|TRBJ2-1
CASSYGISRPNEQFF
>TRBV5-6|TRBJ2-1
CASELGGRSYNEQFF
>TRBV28|TRBJ2-3
CASSIQTSGSPTDTQYF
>TRBV27|TRBJ1-2
CASSLSANYGYTF
>TRBV5-3|TRBJ1-1
CARSSPGPRTEAFF
>TRBV5-1|TRBJ2-7
CASSLVGGSYEQYF
>TRBV27|TRBJ1-2
CASKWVGANYGYTF
>TRBV14|TRBJ2-1
CASSWTVNNEQFF
>TRBV5-6|TRBJ2-7
CASSPLGGGSSGGFYEQYF
>TRBV4-1|TRBJ1-3
CASSQTVGGNTIYF
>TRBV4-1|TRBJ1-4
CASSQLQGAGEKLFF
>TRBV15|TRBJ2-1
CATSRERDYYNEQFF
>TRBV12-5|TRBJ2-7
CASGSPLRAGPTYEQYF
>TRBV7-9|TRBJ2-2
CASSSVGGTPTPNTGELFF
>TRBV7-6|TRBJ2-3
CASSTAGDFTDTQYF
>TRBV7-9|TRBJ2-7
CASSPGRVQGYEQYF
>TRBV6-5|TRBJ2-7
CASSYSGTRYAEQYF
>TRBV6-5|TRBJ1-5
CASRRDRYSNQPQHF
>TRBV6-1|TRBJ2-4
CASSVDLGTRKNIQYF
>TRBV6-6|TRBJ2-1
CASRKGTSRDEQFF
>TRBV10-3|TRBJ1-5
CATSGQGLGDNQPQHF
>TRBV27|TRBJ2-1
CASSLGQPNEQFF
>TRBV7-9|TRBJ2-7
CASSLAGPYEQYF
>TRBV10-3|TRBJ2-7
CAAVRGPGTYEQYF
>TRBV15|TRBJ1-4
CATSRGGGPSNEKLFF
>TRBV4-2|TRBJ2-7
CASSQGVPSNEQYF
>TRBV5-4|TRBJ2-5
CATMVAGEETQYF
>TRBV5-6|TRBJ1-2
CASSLDRGILNGYTF
>TRBV19|TRBJ2-7
CASSETGQEYEQYF
>TRBV27|TRBJ2-3
CASSLLGLAGVGDTQYF
>TRBV4-3|TRBJ2-7
CASSQGPFSYEQYF
>TRBV7-7|TRBJ2-3
CASSGRTSGPTDTQYF
>TRBV29-1|TRBJ2-7
CSVEGGGVGYEQYF
>TRBV6-5|TRBJ1-2
CASSSGQGDGYTF